This T cell receptor beta chain derives from a study of shared clonotypes between healthy human individuals. About the research overall: Per donor, three plates held CD4 naive cells, three held CD4 memory, two held CD8 naive and one held CD8 memory.

The CDR3 runs to 15 residues. From germline, CDR1 is MGHRA and CDR2 YSYEKL. Trimming took off 4 bases at V and 8 bases at J, with 15 bases between the two ends. Sorted-subset replicate PCR reactions were performed with about 200 ng DNA, corresponding to roughly 30,000 T cell genomes. Produced via immunoSEQ multiplex PCR; TCRdb's table is partial and in-frame only. The sample holds about 2.4 million clones, under 95% seen once. This clone was detected once. The receptor was derived from a man aged 18 to 29 in good health. Some clones in this sample may be carry-over from other donors' samples. The rearrangement links TRBV4-1 to TRBJ1-6, with a weak D call TRBD1 (6 bases). Sequencing used naive CD4+ T cells from PBMCs. Subset specified: CD45RA+ positively selected. The CDR3 DNA sequence: TGCGCCAGCAGCCTGTCCGACAGGCGCCATTCACCCCTCCACTTT. Translation: CASSLSDRRHSPLHF.